The 29 T cell receptor beta chains presented below share a single source sample, sequenced in a study of patients and donors after allogeneic stem cell transplantation. TCRdb used MiXCR to reprocess the RT-PCR reads, holding one entry per CDR3 protein. The table shows 150,000 to 200,000 distinct CDR3 sequences, with roughly 30% occurring only once. Material: blood, either unsorted or a sorted T cell fraction (not recorded which). The origin of the receptors is a human donor who was either an allogeneic HSCT recipient or a stem cell or donor lymphocyte infusion donor (not recorded which). It is not recorded whose cells these are; they may come from a transplant donor.

This clonotype showed up just a few times. J is TRBJ1-3 and V is TRBV20-1; 7 bases are a match to TRBD1. The CDR3 spans 15 residues. V lost 3 bases and J lost 0; bases outside the gene matches: 5. The germline gives CDR1 DFQATT, CDR2 SNEGSKA (reference sequence). Here the CDR3 DNA reads TGCAGTGCTAGTGTAGGGACAGTCTCTGGAAACACCATATATTTT. Its protein product is CSASVGTVSGNTIYF.

This clonotype showed up many times. The genes are TRBV7-9 and TRBJ1-1; a weak D match, TRBD1 (5 bases). CDR1 SEHNR and CDR2 FQNEAQ come from the germline V gene (reference sequence). The CDR3 has 15 residues. Trimming shortened V by 7 bases and J by 2 bases, and 17 bases separated the two germline ends. The CDR3 region is CASNIWGQGNTEAFF. In nucleotides, the CDR3 is TGTGCCAGCAACATCTGGGGCCAGGGAAACACTGAAGCTTTCTTT.

The rearrangement joins TRBV28 to TRBJ1-4, with D possibly TRBD1 on 5 matching bases. Germline V CDR1 and CDR2: MDHEN, SYDVKM. V shed 5 bases and J shed 6 bases, with 7 bases lying between them. CDR3 length: 12 amino acids. The CDR3 loop is CASSAGYEKLFF. The CDR3 DNA follows: TGTGCCAGCAGTGCAGGGTATGAAAAACTGTTTTTT.

This chain joins TRBV15 and TRBJ2-7, with 8 bases that match TRBD1. After removal of 5 bases from V and 6 bases from J, the junction contained 6 bases not matched to a gene. Germline V lookup: CDR1 LNHNV, CDR2 YYDKDF (reference sequence). This CDR3 has 13 residues. Here the CDR3 reads CATSEIDRGEQYF. The CDR3 coding sequence is TGTGCCACCAGCGAGATCGACAGGGGCGAGCAGTACTTC.

A few counts support this clonotype. The chain couples TRBV9 to TRBJ2-1; no clear D gene. The CDR3 extends over 17 amino acids. Trimming removed 0 bases from V and 3 bases from J, with 16 bases in between. Germline loops: CDR1 SGDLS, CDR2 YYNGEE. The CDR3 region is CASSVGLEHRVYNEQFF. DNA for the CDR3: TGTGCCAGCAGCGTAGGATTGGAGCACCGGGTCTACAATGAGCAGTTCTTC.

This clonotype has only a few counts. V is TRBV6-2 or TRBV6-3 and J is TRBJ2-5; D is ambiguous. Looked up from germline, CDR1 is MNHEY and CDR2 is SVGEGT. The CDR3 loop spans 12 amino acids. V dropped 6 bases and J dropped 0 bases, with 5 bases sitting between them. The CDR3, as DNA: TGTGCCAGCAGCCAGTACCAAGAGACCCAGTACTTC. Protein product: CASSQYQETQYF.

The chain uses TRBV10-3 and TRBJ2-7, with D uncertain. The V gene lost 10 bases and the J gene lost 5 bases, with 12 bases spanning the gap. Germline CDR1 ENHRY, CDR2 SYGVKD. CDR3 length: 11 residues. The CDR3 DNA reads TGTGCCACCGCCTATAGTGACGAGCAGTACTTC. Protein product: CATAYSDEQYF.

This clonotype appeared a few times. The J gene is TRBJ2-5, the V gene TRBV12-3 or TRBV12-4; D gene ambiguous. V was shortened by 3 bases and J by 4 bases, with 6 bases between the two germline ends. The length of the CDR3 is 12 residues. The CDR3, as DNA: TGTGCCAGCAGTTTGCAAGGAGAGACCCAGTACTTC. Protein product: CASSLQGETQYF.

This clonotype was detected a few times. The rearrangement uses TRBV27 and TRBJ2-7; D is possibly TRBD1 (6 bases). V lost 6 bases to trimming and J lost 7 bases, with 22 bases between them. The germline gives CDR1 MNHEY, CDR2 SMNVEV (reference sequence). This CDR3 spans 15 amino acids. The CDR3 DNA is TGTGCCAGCAGCCCACAGGGAAGTCCCCCGGGGGAGCAGTACTTC. Translated, it gives CASSPQGSPPGEQYF.

This clonotype was recorded many times. The rearrangement uses TRBV20-1 and TRBJ1-5; D gene uncertain. Germline V gene lookup returns CDR1 DFQATT and CDR2 SNEGSKA (reference sequence). The CDR3 is 13 amino acids. V lost 4 bases to trimming and J lost 7 bases, with 14 bases between them. The CDR3 here is CSAIPGGGQPQHF. CDR3 DNA: TGCAGTGCTATTCCCGGAGGAGGACAGCCCCAGCATTTT.

The V and J genes are TRBV4-2 and TRBJ2-3; D gene ambiguous. CDR3 length equals 13 residues. CDR1 is LGHNA and CDR2 is YNFKEQ in the germline V gene. Between the trimmed V and J ends, which lost 6 bases and 0 bases, there was a span of 7 bases. CDR3 sequence reads: CASRTISTDTQYF. As DNA, the CDR3 is TGTGCCAGCAGAACTATTAGCACAGATACGCAGTATTTT.

DNA of the CDR3: TGCAGTGCTAGAGATTACCGCGGACCCTACGAGCAGTACTTC. It codes for CSARDYRGPYEQYF. The rearrangement joins TRBV20-1 to TRBJ2-7; D is undetermined. V gave up 0 bases and J gave up 2 bases, with 11 bases separating them. Per the germline V gene, CDR1 is DFQATT and CDR2 is SNEGSKA (reference sequence). The CDR3 is made up of 14 amino acids.

A few counts support this clonotype. The CDR3 bases are TGCAGCGTGGCGAGGGGAAGACCTTTCTTT. This sequence encodes CSVARGRPFF. The chain has TRBV29-1 and TRBJ1-1; possible D gene TRBD1, 5 bases. There are 10 residues in the CDR3. V gave up 6 bases and J gave up 12 bases, with 14 bases separating them. In germline, CDR1 is SQVTM, CDR2 ANQGSEA.

This clonotype turned up a few times. This chain links TRBV20-1 with TRBJ1-1, with a possible D match to TRBD1 (5 bases). The CDR3 runs to 12 residues. V lost 5 bases and J lost 4, with 11 bases in between. Germline V CDR1 and CDR2: DFQATT, SNEGSKA (reference sequence). The CDR3 DNA is TGCAGTGCTGGGGGACGGGTCACTGAAGCTTTCTTT. Protein sequence: CSAGGRVTEAFF.

This chain uses TRBV6-2 or TRBV6-3 with TRBJ1-1, with D possibly being TRBD1 (5 bases). The CDR3 spans 14 residues. Per the germline V gene, CDR1 is MNHEY and CDR2 is SVGEGT. Trimming removed 5 bases at V and 2 bases at J, with 12 bases between. The CDR3 loop is CASSRQHPNTEAFF. In DNA form, the CDR3 reads TGTGCCAGCAGTCGACAGCACCCTAACACTGAAGCTTTCTTT.

CDR3 nucleotide sequence: TGTGCCAGCAGTCGGACAGAGGGATTCCACGAGCAGTACTTC. It translates to CASSRTEGFHEQYF. The rearrangement links TRBV27 to TRBJ2-7; perhaps TRBD1 as D (6 bases). Trimming took off 5 bases at V and 5 bases at J, with 16 bases between the two ends. Looked up from germline, CDR1 is MNHEY and CDR2 is SMNVEV (reference sequence). The CDR3 covers 14 residues.

About this clonotype: The conserved phenylalanine or tryptophan is not found at the CDR3 terminus, so this likely reflects a read error. This chain uses TRBV7-2 with TRBJ1-6; D is possibly TRBD1 (5 bases). Germline V gives CDR1 SGHTA, CDR2 FQGNSA. V was pared by 2 bases and J by 7 bases, with 12 bases between. The CDR3 sequence is 15 residues long. The DNA of the CDR3 is TGTGCCAGCAGCTTAAGGGGCAGTGGGAATTCACCCCTCCACTTG. Its protein product is CASSLRGSGNSPLHL.

This chain uses TRBV20-1 with TRBJ2-3; 7 positions match TRBD1. This CDR3 spans 14 amino acids. Germline V gives CDR1 DFQATT, CDR2 SNEGSKA (reference sequence). With 4 bases clipped from V and 2 bases from J, the junction kept 6 bases outside the gene matches. The CDR3, as DNA: TGCAGTGCTACGTCGGGACAGTTCACAGATACGCAGTATTTT. Protein sequence: CSATSGQFTDTQYF.

This clonotype has only a few counts. The chain uses TRBV6-2 or TRBV6-3 and TRBJ1-1; the D gene is possibly TRBD1 (6 bases). Trimming took 4 bases from V and 7 from J, leaving 10 bases between them. CDR1 and CDR2 from the germline V gene are MNHEY and SVGEGT. This CDR3 is 12 amino acids long. The CDR3 DNA sequence: TGTGCCAGCAGTTTGACAGGTGATGAAGCTTTCTTT. This encodes CASSLTGDEAFF.

In its sample, this clonotype was seen a few times. The J gene is TRBJ2-2, the V gene TRBV29-1; no clear D. Germline V gives CDR1 SQVTM, CDR2 ANQGSEA. V shed 6 bases and J shed 5 bases, with 7 bases lying between them. This CDR3 region has 11 residues. CDR3 amino acids: CSVAGTGELFF. The CDR3 nucleotides read TGCAGCGTCGCCGGGACCGGGGAGCTGTTTTTT.

The J gene is TRBJ2-1, the V gene TRBV12-3 or TRBV12-4, with unresolved D. The CDR3 extends over 11 amino acids. The V and J ends lost 2 bases and 9 bases respectively, with 5 bases between them. The CDR3 bases are TGTGCCAGCAGTTTATTGAGTGAGCAGTTCTTC. Translating it yields CASSLLSEQFF.

V and J are TRBV29-1 and TRBJ2-7, with 7 bases identical to TRBD2. The V and J ends lost 6 bases and 1 base, in that order; junction bases with no gene match: 9. The germline V gene has CDR1 SQVTM and CDR2 ANQGSEA. CDR3 length: 14 amino acids. The CDR3 sequence: CSVLLSSGSYEQYF. CDR3 in DNA: TGCAGCGTCCTCTTGTCTAGCGGATCCTACGAGCAGTACTTC.

This clonotype was found a few times. This sequence joins TRBV6-2 or TRBV6-3 and TRBJ2-1; D call uncertain. CDR3 length equals 13 residues. Trimming left V 7 bases short and J 7 bases short, with 14 bases between. Germline V gene sequence: CDR1 MNHEY, CDR2 SVGEGT. The CDR3 nucleotides are TGTGCCAGCAAAGAAAACTACCTAAATGAGCAGTTCTTC. The encoded protein is CASKENYLNEQFF.

The chain has TRBV9 and TRBJ1-1; TRBD1 agrees at 8 bases. Germline V gene data show CDR1 as SGDLS and CDR2 as YYNGEE. This CDR3 is built from 15 residues. V lost 3 bases to trimming and J lost 3 bases; unmatched junction nucleotides: 7. CDR3 bases: TGTGCCAGCAGCGCACGACAGGGGTTGGACACTGAAGCTTTCTTT. Translating it yields CASSARQGLDTEAFF.

The rearrangement uses TRBV5-1 and TRBJ2-3; the D is unclear. CDR1 and CDR2 from the germline V gene are SGHRS and YFSETQ. V shed 4 bases and J shed 3 bases, with 12 bases lying between them. The CDR3 has 14 residues. CDR3 protein: CASSTPPATDTQYF. The CDR3 coding sequence is TGCGCCAGCAGCACACCACCCGCGACAGATACGCAGTATTTT. The full variable domain, its missing parts supplied by reference TRBV5-1 and TRBJ2-3, is KAGVTQTPRYLIKTRGQQVTLSCSPISGHRSVSWYQQTPGQGLQFLFEYFSETQRNKGNFPGRFSGRQFSNSRSEMNVSTLELGDSALYLCASSTPPATDTQYFGPGTRLTVL.

CDR3 residues: CASSSILNEQFF. CDR3 nucleotides: TGTGCCAGCAGCTCCATCCTCAATGAGCAGTTCTTC. The rearrangement joins TRBV27 to TRBJ2-1; D unresolved. V dropped 6 bases and J dropped 6 bases, with 9 bases sitting between them. The CDR3 contains 12 residues. Germline loops: CDR1 MNHEY, CDR2 SMNVEV (reference sequence).

This clonotype was observed a few times. This chain joins TRBV6-5 and TRBJ1-3; D is ambiguous. This CDR3 contains 15 residues. The V end was cut by 6 bases, the J end by 2 bases, with 14 bases between. CDR1 MNHEY and CDR2 SVGAGI come from the germline V gene. The CDR3 nucleotides read TGTGCCAGCAGCCGTTACAGCGGGCCTGGAAACACCATATATTTT. Translating it yields CASSRYSGPGNTIYF.

The table lists this clonotype with a few counts. CDR3 region: CASSQDRVLLSATNEKLFF. In nucleotides, the CDR3 is TGCGCCAGCAGCCAAGATAGGGTGCTACTTTCCGCAACTAATGAAAAACTGTTTTTT. The chain is built from TRBV4-3 and TRBJ1-4; no definite D call. Trimming removed 0 bases at V and 0 bases at J, with 17 bases between. The germline CDR1 and CDR2 sequences are LGHNA and YSLEER. This CDR3 is 19 amino acids long.

This rearrangement joins TRBV24-1 to TRBJ2-1, with no clear D. Between the trimmed V and J ends, which lost 3 bases and 9 bases, there was a span of 11 bases. Germline CDR1 reads KGHDR; CDR2 reads SFDVKD. The CDR3 covers 13 residues. Written as DNA, the CDR3 is TGTGCCACCAGTGATACCGGGCACTTTGAGCAGTTCTTC. This sequence encodes CATSDTGHFEQFF.